Below are 16 T cell receptor beta chains sequenced from a single sample in a study of blood T cell repertoires in COVID-19. The assay was immunoSEQ multiplex PCR, and TCRdb's table has in-frame clones only and misses some. The data contain some 140,000 clones, roughly 82% of them singletons. Sequencing was performed on peripheral blood. The source of these receptors is a man older than 75 with acute or convalescent COVID-19.

This chain links TRBV18 with TRBJ2-5; D gene unclear. This CDR3 has 12 residues. Trimming took off 6 bases at V and 2 bases at J, with 7 bases between the two ends. Germline V CDR1 and CDR2: KGHSH, LQKENI. CDR3 sequence: CASSTAQETQYF. In DNA, the CDR3 is TGTGCCAGCTCTACCGCGCAAGAGACCCAGTACTTC.

V gene TRBV7-8 combines with J gene TRBJ2-7; unclear D gene. V was cut by 0 bases and J by 2 bases, with 17 bases left in between. The CDR3 runs to 17 residues. The germline V gene has CDR1 SGHVS and CDR2 FQNEAQ. In DNA, the CDR3 is TGTGCCAGCAGCTTAGCGGCTTTGGGCAGAGTCACCTACGAGCAGTACTTC. Encoded protein: CASSLAALGRVTYEQYF.

The V gene is TRBV11-2, the J gene TRBJ1-4; 7 bases align to TRBD1. The J segment lost 8 bases and the V segment lost 4 bases, leaving 13 bases of the junction unmatched. This CDR3 comprises 16 residues. Germline CDR1 is SGHAT and CDR2 is FQNNGV. The DNA for the CDR3 is TGTGCCAGCAGCTCCCGACAGGGTGGGACCCCGGAAAAACTGTTTTTT. It is translated as CASSSRQGGTPEKLFF.

V usage is TRBV28 and J usage is TRBJ2-1; TRBD2 might be the D (6 bases). Germline CDR1 MDHEN, CDR2 SYDVKM. With 5 bases removed from V and 7 bases from J, the gap between germline ends came to 18 bases. This CDR3 has 15 residues. CDR3: CASSTRGLNRNEQFF. CDR3 nucleotides: TGTGCCAGCAGTACTCGGGGGTTAAATAGGAATGAGCAGTTCTTC.

The chain joins TRBV7-2 to TRBJ2-1; 13 bases align to TRBD2. The trim removed 0 bases at V and 7 bases at J, leaving 6 bases unmatched. CDR1 is SGHTA, CDR2 FQGNSA, per germline. The CDR3 has 17 amino acids. CDR3 nucleotides: TGTGCCAGCAGCTTAGCCTTACTAGCGGGGGGGCGGAATGAGCAGTTCTTC. Protein product: CASSLALLAGGRNEQFF.

The rearrangement links TRBV24-1 to TRBJ2-3, with a weak D call TRBD1 (6 bases). The CDR3 is made up of 16 amino acids. The V end was cut by 3 bases, the J end by 0 bases, with 12 bases between. From germline, CDR1 is KGHDR and CDR2 SFDVKD. CDR3 sequence reads: CATSDTGTSSTDTQYF. CDR3 in DNA: TGTGCCACCAGTGATACCGGGACATCTAGCACAGATACGCAGTATTTT.

The V and J genes are TRBV6-1 and TRBJ2-7; 8 bases agree with TRBD2. This CDR3 is built from 14 residues. Germline CDR1 and CDR2: MNHNS and SASEGT. The junction had 1 base not matched to a gene; V was cut back by 1 base and J by 2 bases. The CDR3 bases are TGTGCCAGCAGTGAAGTCGGGGGGGCCTACGAGCAGTACTTC. Protein: CASSEVGGAYEQYF.

As to this clone: Other DNA variants within this sample encode the same CDR3. The chain carries TRBV19 and TRBJ2-7, with TRBD1 matching over 8 bases. Unmatched junction bases numbered 0, after V lost 4 bases and J lost 1 base. CDR1 and CDR2 from the germline V gene are LNHDA and SQIVND (reference sequence). The CDR3 contains 13 residues. The CDR3 spells CASSRQGSYEQYF. Here the CDR3 DNA reads TGTGCCAGTAGTAGACAGGGGTCCTACGAGCAGTACTTC.

The table lists this clone with a few counts. The chain recombines TRBV5-6 with TRBJ2-7; D possibly corresponds to TRBD1 (6 bases). V lost 0 bases and J 3 bases, leaving 13 bases between the germline ends. This CDR3 has 15 residues. The V gene's germline CDR1 is SGHDT and CDR2 YYEEEE. CDR3 loop: CASSLALQGLYEQYF. CDR3 DNA sequence: TGTGCCAGCAGCTTGGCCTTACAGGGCCTCTACGAGCAGTACTTC.

This clone was recorded a few times. The rearrangement uses TRBV5-5 and TRBJ2-7; D unclear. There are 12 residues in the CDR3. Trimming cost V 2 bases and J 5 bases, with 8 bases left between them. The germline gives CDR1 SGHKS, CDR2 YYEKEE (reference sequence). This CDR3 is CASSFTPHEQYF. In DNA form, the CDR3 reads TGTGCCAGCAGCTTTACACCCCACGAGCAGTACTTC.

The rearrangement uses TRBV7-2 and TRBJ2-7; 7 positions match TRBD1. The germline gives CDR1 SGHTA, CDR2 FQGNSA. V lost 3 bases to trimming and J lost 6 bases; unmatched junction nucleotides: 8. The CDR3 has 14 amino acids. The CDR3 here is CASSLYRQGPEQYF. Written as DNA, the CDR3 is TGTGCCAGCAGCTTGTACCGACAGGGCCCCGAGCAGTACTTC.

The J gene is TRBJ1-1, the V gene TRBV6-2 or TRBV6-3, with a possible D match to TRBD1 (5 bases). This CDR3 contains 16 residues. Germline CDR1 MNHEY, CDR2 SVGEGT. V was shortened by 6 bases and J by 0 bases, with 17 bases between the two germline ends. The CDR3 coding sequence is TGTGCCAGCAGCACAGATCGACAGCTCATGAACACTGAAGCTTTCTTT. Its protein is CASSTDRQLMNTEAFF.

There are many counts of this clone. This rearrangement joins TRBV5-1 to TRBJ2-7; 14 bases line up with TRBD2. J gave up 3 bases and V 4 bases, and 3 bases lay outside the gene matches. Germline V gives CDR1 SGHRS, CDR2 YFSETQ. This CDR3 is built from 15 residues. CDR3 sequence: CASSDGTSGSYEQYF. The DNA of the CDR3 is TGCGCCAGCAGCGACGGGACTAGCGGGAGCTACGAGCAGTACTTC. The variable domain in full, with the rest retrieved from reference TRBV5-1 and TRBJ2-7, is KAGVTQTPRYLIKTRGQQVTLSCSPISGHRSVSWYQQTPGQGLQFLFEYFSETQRNKGNFPGRFSGRQFSNSRSEMNVSTLELGDSALYLCASSDGTSGSYEQYFGPGTRLTVT.

This sequence joins TRBV7-2 and TRBJ2-7, with no clear D. This CDR3 is built from 14 residues. Per germline, CDR1 SGHTA and CDR2 FQGNSA. V was cut by 1 base and J by 0 bases, with 7 bases left in between. The chain's CDR3 is CASSLDPVSYEQYF. CDR3 coding DNA: TGTGCCAGCAGCTTAGATCCCGTCTCCTACGAGCAGTACTTC.

This rearrangement joins TRBV5-6 to TRBJ1-1; the D gene is possibly TRBD1 (6 bases). The CDR3 has 14 residues. From germline, CDR1 is SGHDT and CDR2 YYEEEE. V was trimmed by 5 bases and J by 6 bases, leaving 17 bases between them. CDR3 nucleotides: TGTGCCAGCAGATCAGGGGAGTTCGGCGCTGAAGCTTTCTTT. Its translation: CASRSGEFGAEAFF.

This clone has only one observation. The rearrangement links TRBV2 to TRBJ1-1; D unresolved. This CDR3 spans 13 amino acids. V dropped 5 bases and J dropped 9 bases, with 16 bases sitting between them. Germline assignment: CDR1 SNHLY and CDR2 FYNNEI. CDR3 nucleotides: TGTGCCAGCAGTATTGGAGGGTTCGGAAAAGCTTTCTTT. Residues: CASSIGGFGKAFF.